One sample yielded the 13 T cell receptor beta chains listed below, sequenced in a study of tumor and adjacent non-tumor tissue in lung cancer. This sample's RNA came from whole unsorted tissue. Three rounds of nested PCR, following a modified ARM-PCR protocol, produced the TCRbeta library. TCRdb re-analysed the multiplex PCR reads in MiXCR, keeping a single row per CDR3 protein. The top ten clones hold 9.5% to 15% of a sample with some 120,000 distinct CDR3 sequences, roughly 67% of them seen once. Sequencing input: lung tumor tissue. Receptors were obtained from a man younger than 45 with non-small cell lung cancer.

On this clonotype itself: A much larger clone sits a single nucleotide away, making a read error possible. This sequence joins TRBV20-1 and TRBJ2-7, with TRBD2 matching over 14 bases. This CDR3 contains 15 residues. The germline gives CDR1 DFQATT, CDR2 SNEGSKA (reference sequence). The CDR3 here is CNASEGTSGSGEQYF. The CDR3 DNA reads as TGCAATGCTAGCGAGGGGACTAGCGGGAGTGGCGAGCAGTACTTC.

Of note for this clonotype: A junction end diverges from the germline sequence, so it may reflect a read error. The chain combines TRBV24-1 with TRBJ2-5; D might be TRBD2 (6 bases). In germline, CDR1 is KGHDR, CDR2 SFDVKD. This CDR3 spans 16 amino acids. The CDR3 spells CATSDPQGGFQETQYF. In DNA form, the CDR3 reads TGTGCAACCAGTGATCCGCAGGGAGGATTCCAAGAGACCCAGTACTTC.

Comment on this clonotype: A much larger clone sits a single nucleotide away, making a read error possible. This sequence joins TRBV6-1 and TRBJ1-2; D not certain. Per germline, CDR1 MNHNS and CDR2 SASEGT. This CDR3 has 14 amino acids. The CDR3 DNA sequence: TGTGTCAGCAGTGAATGGACGGGTAACTATGGCTACACCTTC. Amino acid sequence: CVSSEWTGNYGYTF.

Remarks on this clonotype: A read error may explain this, as a much larger clone is one base away. The chain carries TRBV20-1 and TRBJ1-1; no definite D call. CDR1 DFQATT and CDR2 SNEGSKA come from the germline V gene (reference sequence). This CDR3 is built from 11 residues. CDR3 coding DNA: TGCAGTGCTACTCCGGTCACTAAAGCTTTCTTT. Its protein is CSATPVTKAFF.

Regarding this clonotype: This may come from a read error, since a much larger clone is one base off. This chain joins TRBV4-1 and TRBJ1-2; a possible D gene is TRBD1 (5 bases). Per germline, CDR1 MGHRA and CDR2 YSYEKL. CDR3 length equals 16 residues. The germline V and J ends were trimmed by 0 bases and 4 bases, with 15 bases remaining between them. In DNA form, the CDR3 reads TGCGCCAGCAGCCAAGATTCCAGGGCGGACTGCTATGGCTACACCTTC. It codes for CASSQDSRADCYGYTF.

This rearrangement joins TRBV11-2 to TRBJ2-1; D is tentatively TRBD1 or TRBD2 (6 bases each). The CDR3 consists of 16 residues. V was clipped by 7 bases and J by 0 bases, with 16 bases between them. Germline CDR1 and CDR2: SGHAT and FQNNGV. The CDR3 region has the DNA TGTGCCAGCAAACCCTTAGGGGGGACCTCCTACAATGAGCAGTTCTTC. It codes for CASKPLGGTSYNEQFF.

To note about this clonotype: The junction shows a germline mismatch at one end, possibly a read error. This chain links TRBV6-5 with TRBJ2-1; perhaps TRBD1 as D (5 bases). The CDR3 loop spans 16 amino acids. Germline CDR1 and CDR2: MNHEY and SVGAGI. The CDR3 DNA follows: TGTGCCAGCAGTTACTCGTGGCAGGGATCCTGCAATGAGCAGTTCTTC. Protein: CASSYSWQGSCNEQFF.

This clonotype was detected ten times or more. V is TRBV20-1 and J is TRBJ2-1; D is perhaps TRBD2 (5 bases). CDR1 and CDR2 from the germline V gene are DFQATT and SNEGSKA (reference sequence). The CDR3 totals 10 residues. The CDR3: CSPKAGEQFF. CDR3 DNA sequence: TGCAGCCCGAAGGCGGGTGAGCAGTTCTTC.

Comments on this clonotype: This sequence may be a read error, since a much larger clone differs from it by one base. This chain connects TRBV6-1 to TRBJ1-2; 7 bases are a match to TRBD1. CDR1 MNHNS and CDR2 SASEGT come from the germline V gene. Trimming cost V 3 bases and J 9 bases; bases outside gene matches: 10. The CDR3 loop spans 14 amino acids. CDR3 DNA: TGTGCCAGCAGTGACCCCGACAGGGTGATGCGCTACACCTTC. Its translation: CASSDPDRVMRYTF.

Worth noting for this clonotype: Its ends do not fully match the called genes, so a read error is possible. J is TRBJ2-3 and V is TRBV11-3; TRBD2 aligns across 7 bases. CDR3 length equals 16 residues. CDR1 is SGHNT and CDR2 is YENEEA in the germline V gene. CDR3 bases: TGTGCCAACAGCCCAATTGGGGGAGGGGCAACAGACACGCAGTATTTT. Protein product: CANSPIGGGATDTQYF.

Comments on this clonotype: Given the absence of the conserved phenylalanine or tryptophan at the CDR3 end, a read error is likely. It is unclear where the CDR3 begins or ends on the DNA, so no DNA is shown, and the CDR3 is as TCRdb lists it. This chain uses TRBV29-1 with TRBJ2-5; TRBD1, the table's D call, lacks a check against the DNA. In germline, CDR1 is SQVTM, CDR2 ANQGSEA. The CDR3 is made up of 13 amino acids, end residues included. CDR3 sequence reads: CSIVLTGHETLYL.

In the case of this clonotype: This sequence may be a read error, since a much larger clone differs from it by one base. The chain has TRBV12-3 or TRBV12-4 and TRBJ2-1; 11 bases match TRBD2. V lost 7 bases and J lost 4; bases outside the gene matches: 9. The CDR3 covers 16 residues. CDR3 protein: CASTQVGTSGYNEQFF. The CDR3 DNA is TGTGCCAGCACTCAGGTGGGGACTAGCGGATACAATGAGCAGTTCTTC.

Concerning this clonotype: This could be a read error, since a much larger clone is one nucleotide away. The V and J genes are TRBV4-3 and TRBJ2-1, with D maybe TRBD2 (6 bases). Germline V CDR1 and CDR2: LGHNA, YSLEER. The CDR3 has 15 residues. CDR3 sequence: CARSRDSHLDNEQFF. As DNA, the CDR3 is TGCGCCAGGAGCCGGGACTCCCATTTGGACAATGAGCAGTTCTTC.